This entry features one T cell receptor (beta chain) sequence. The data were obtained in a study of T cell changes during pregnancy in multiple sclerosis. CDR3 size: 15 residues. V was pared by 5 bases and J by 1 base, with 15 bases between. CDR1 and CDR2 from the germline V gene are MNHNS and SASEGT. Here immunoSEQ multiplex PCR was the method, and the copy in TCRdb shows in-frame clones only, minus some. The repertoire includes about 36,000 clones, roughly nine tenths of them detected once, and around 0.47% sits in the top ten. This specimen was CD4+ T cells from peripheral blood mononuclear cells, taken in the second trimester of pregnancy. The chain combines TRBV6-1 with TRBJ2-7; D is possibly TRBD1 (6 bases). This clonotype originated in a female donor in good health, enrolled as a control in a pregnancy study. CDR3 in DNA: TGTGCCAGCAGTACCTCTAGACAGGTTTCCTACGAGCAGTACTTC. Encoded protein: CASSTSRQVSYEQYF.